This T cell receptor beta chain came from a study of neurological immune-mediated disorders. Study-wide findings and caveats: Multiple sclerosis, the disease with the least TCR clonal expansion, fell below healthy controls, whereas HTLV-1-associated myelopathy showed the most.

This clonotype occurred many times. Its antigen remains unidentified. Sorted libraries were made with roughly 1 million CD4+ or CD8+ T cells. Synthesis of cDNA was performed by 5'RACE using 10-nucleotide random UMIs. Each CDR3 protein gets one entry after TCRdb re-called the 5' RACE reads with MiXCR. The sample holds roughly 22,000 distinct CDR3 sequences; 5% to 7% are singletons and the top ten take less than 50%. Sequenced: CD8+ T cells from blood. The sequence was obtained from a man aged 18 to 29 in good health.

This chain's CDR3 is CASSLGGLAMEAQHF. CDR3 bases: TGTGCCAGCAGCTTAGGGGGCCTAGCAATGGAGGCCCAGCATTTT. The chain combines TRBV7-9 with TRBJ1-5; the D gene is possibly TRBD1 (5 bases). The CDR3 covers 15 residues. Trimming stripped 1 base from V and 11 bases from J, with 18 bases between. Germline CDR1 is SEHNR and CDR2 is FQNEAQ (reference sequence).